This T cell receptor beta chain was identified during a study of T-cell memory formation after mild COVID-19. The germline CDR1 and CDR2 sequences are MGHRA and YSYEKL. This CDR3 is built from 15 residues. Trimming took 2 bases from V and 7 from J; bases not matched to a gene: 7. This clonotype was found a few times. Via MiXCR, TCRdb re-called the 5' RACE reads, giving one row per CDR3 protein. The sample contains around 340,000 distinct CDR3 sequences, 15% of which appear only once. The chain links TRBV4-1 to TRBJ2-1, with TRBD1 matching over 8 bases. Sequenced input: PBMCs or a T cell subset sorted from them (not recorded which). The TCR sequence derives from a young man who had mild COVID-19 (a few samples of this study predate the infection). Cell type and time point are not known. CDR3 sequence: CASSQWQGAYNEQFF. The CDR3 region has the DNA TGCGCCAGCAGCCAATGGCAGGGGGCGTATAATGAGCAGTTCTTC.